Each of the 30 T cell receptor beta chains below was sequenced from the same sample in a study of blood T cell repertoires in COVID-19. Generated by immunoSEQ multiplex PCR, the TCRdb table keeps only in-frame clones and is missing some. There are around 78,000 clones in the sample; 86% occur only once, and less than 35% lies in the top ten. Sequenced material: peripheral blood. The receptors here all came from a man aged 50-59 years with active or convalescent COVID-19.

The CDR3 is CAIRDTTTRDSPLHF. The CDR3 DNA follows: TGTGCCATCAGGGACACCACGACCAGAGATTCACCCCTCCACTTT. This chain connects TRBV10-3 to TRBJ1-6; TRBD1 is a possible D gene (5 bases). Per germline, CDR1 ENHRY and CDR2 SYGVKD. Trimming stripped 6 bases from V and 8 bases from J, with 17 bases between. The CDR3 contains 15 residues.

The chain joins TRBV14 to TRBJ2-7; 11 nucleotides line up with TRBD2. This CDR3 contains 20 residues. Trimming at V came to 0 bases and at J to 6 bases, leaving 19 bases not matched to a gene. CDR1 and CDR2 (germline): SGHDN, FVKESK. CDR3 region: CASSQDLLAGDQFREGEQYF. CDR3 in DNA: TGTGCCAGCAGCCAAGACCTACTAGCGGGAGACCAGTTCCGGGAAGGCGAGCAGTACTTC. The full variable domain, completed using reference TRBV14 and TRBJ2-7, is EAGVTQFPSHSVIEKGQTVTLRCDPISGHDNLYWYRRVMGKEIKFLLHFVKESKQDESGMPNNRFLAERTGGTYSTLKVQPAELEDSGVYFCASSQDLLAGDQFREGEQYFGPGTRLTVT.

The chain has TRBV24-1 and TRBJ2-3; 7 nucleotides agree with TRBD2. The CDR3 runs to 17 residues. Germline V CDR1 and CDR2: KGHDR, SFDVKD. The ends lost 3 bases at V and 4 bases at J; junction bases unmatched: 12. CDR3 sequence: CATSDGGGRSGPDTQYF. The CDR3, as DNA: TGTGCCACCAGTGATGGGGGGGGGAGGTCCGGTCCAGATACGCAGTATTTT.

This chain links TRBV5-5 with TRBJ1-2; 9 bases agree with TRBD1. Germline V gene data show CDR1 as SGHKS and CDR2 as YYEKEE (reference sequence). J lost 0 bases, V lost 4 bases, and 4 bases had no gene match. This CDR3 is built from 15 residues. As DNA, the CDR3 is TGTGCCAGCAGCGGGAGACAGGGGGCTAACTATGGCTACACCTTC. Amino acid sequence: CASSGRQGANYGYTF.

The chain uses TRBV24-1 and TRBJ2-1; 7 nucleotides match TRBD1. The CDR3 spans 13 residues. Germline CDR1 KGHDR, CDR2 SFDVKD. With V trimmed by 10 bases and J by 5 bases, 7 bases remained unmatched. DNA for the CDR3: TGTGCCACAAATTCGGGACAGCACAATGAGCAGTTCTTC. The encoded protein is CATNSGQHNEQFF.

DNA of the CDR3: TGTGCCAGCAGCCGAGTAATGGGACAGGGGGCAGTCGAGCAGTACTTC. This encodes CASSRVMGQGAVEQYF. V gene TRBV27 combines with J gene TRBJ2-7, with 12 bases lining up with TRBD1. There are 16 residues in the CDR3. From germline, CDR1 is MNHEY and CDR2 SMNVEV (reference sequence). The ends lost 6 bases at V and 6 bases at J; junction bases unmatched: 12.

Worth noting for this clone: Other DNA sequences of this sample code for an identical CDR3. CDR3 in amino acids: CASRESSGNTIYF. The DNA of the CDR3 is TGTGCCAGCAGGGAGTCTTCTGGAAACACCATATATTTT. This chain joins TRBV6-5 and TRBJ1-3; D ambiguous. The germline V gene encodes CDR1 MNHEY and CDR2 SVGAGI. The CDR3 runs 13 residues. Trimming took 6 bases from V and 1 from J, leaving 7 bases between them.

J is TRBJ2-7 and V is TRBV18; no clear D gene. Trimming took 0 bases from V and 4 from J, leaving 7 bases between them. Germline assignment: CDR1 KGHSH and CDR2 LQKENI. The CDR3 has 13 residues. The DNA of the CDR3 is TGTGCCAGCTCACCACCGGGCCAGTACGAGCAGTACTTC. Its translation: CASSPPGQYEQYF. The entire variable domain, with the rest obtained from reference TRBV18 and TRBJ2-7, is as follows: NAGVMQNPRHLVRRRGQEARLRCSPMKGHSHVYWYRQLPEEGLKFMVYLQKENIIDESGMPKERFSAEFPKEGPSILRIQQVVRGDSAAYFCASSPPGQYEQYFGPGTRLTVT.

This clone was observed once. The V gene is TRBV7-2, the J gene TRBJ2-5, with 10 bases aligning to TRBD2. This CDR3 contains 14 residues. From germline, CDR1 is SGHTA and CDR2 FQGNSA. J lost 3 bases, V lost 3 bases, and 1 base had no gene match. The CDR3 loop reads CASSLGLAKETQYF. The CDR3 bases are TGTGCCAGCAGCTTGGGACTAGCGAAAGAGACCCAGTACTTC.

Here the CDR3 DNA reads TGTGCCACCAGTGATTCCAGGGGGGACAGGGGTTTCAATGAGCAGTTCTTC. Protein sequence: CATSDSRGDRGFNEQFF. The chain links TRBV24-1 to TRBJ2-1, with 10 positions matching TRBD1. The length of the CDR3 is 17 residues. Germline V gene lookup returns CDR1 KGHDR and CDR2 SFDVKD. Trimming removed 2 bases from V and 6 bases from J; junction bases left unmatched: 9.

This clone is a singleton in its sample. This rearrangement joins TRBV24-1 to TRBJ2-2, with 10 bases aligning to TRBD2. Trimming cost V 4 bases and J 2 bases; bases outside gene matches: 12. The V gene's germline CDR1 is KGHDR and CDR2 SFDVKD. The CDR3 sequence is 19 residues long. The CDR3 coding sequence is TGTGCCACCAGTGACGGACAGGGCTCTAGCGGGAGCAACACCGGGGAGCTGTTTTTT. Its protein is CATSDGQGSSGSNTGELFF.

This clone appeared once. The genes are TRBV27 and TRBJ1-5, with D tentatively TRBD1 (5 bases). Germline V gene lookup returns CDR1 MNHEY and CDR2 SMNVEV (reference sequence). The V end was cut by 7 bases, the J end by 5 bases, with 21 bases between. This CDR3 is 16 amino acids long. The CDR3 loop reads CASTKGSARNHQPQHF. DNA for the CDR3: TGTGCCAGCACTAAGGGGTCGGCCAGGAACCATCAGCCCCAGCATTTT.

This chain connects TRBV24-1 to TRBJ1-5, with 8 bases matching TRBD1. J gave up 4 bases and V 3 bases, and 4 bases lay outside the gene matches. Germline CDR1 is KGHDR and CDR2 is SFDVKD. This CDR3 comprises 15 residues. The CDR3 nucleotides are TGTGCCACCAGTGATCACACAGGGGGAAATCAGCCCCAGCATTTT. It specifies CATSDHTGGNQPQHF.

CDR3: CASSSGQADQPQHF. CDR3 DNA sequence: TGTGCCAGCAGTAGTGGACAGGCGGATCAGCCCCAGCATTTT. The chain couples TRBV6-6 to TRBJ1-5; 7 bases line up with TRBD1. Looked up from germline, CDR1 is MNHNY and CDR2 is SVGAGI (reference sequence). The CDR3 sequence is 14 residues long. V dropped 5 bases and J dropped 5; count of bases not matched to a gene: 6.

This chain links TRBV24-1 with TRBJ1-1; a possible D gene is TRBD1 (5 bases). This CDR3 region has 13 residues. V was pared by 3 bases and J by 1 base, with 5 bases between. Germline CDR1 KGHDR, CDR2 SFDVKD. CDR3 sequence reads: CATSDTGNTEAFF. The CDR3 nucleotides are TGTGCCACCAGTGATACAGGGAACACTGAAGCTTTCTTT.

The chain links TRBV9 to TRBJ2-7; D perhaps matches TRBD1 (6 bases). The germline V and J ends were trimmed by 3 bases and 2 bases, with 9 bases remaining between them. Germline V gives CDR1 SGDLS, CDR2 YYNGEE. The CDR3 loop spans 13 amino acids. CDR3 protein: CASSDRDTYEQYF. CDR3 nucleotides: TGTGCCAGCAGCGACCGGGACACCTACGAGCAGTACTTC.

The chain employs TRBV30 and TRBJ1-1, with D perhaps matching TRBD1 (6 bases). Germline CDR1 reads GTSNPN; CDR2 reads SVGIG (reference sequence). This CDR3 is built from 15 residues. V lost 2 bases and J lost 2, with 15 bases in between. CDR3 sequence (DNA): TGTGCCTGGAGTCAGAGACAGGACGGAAACACTGAAGCTTTCTTT. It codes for CAWSQRQDGNTEAFF.

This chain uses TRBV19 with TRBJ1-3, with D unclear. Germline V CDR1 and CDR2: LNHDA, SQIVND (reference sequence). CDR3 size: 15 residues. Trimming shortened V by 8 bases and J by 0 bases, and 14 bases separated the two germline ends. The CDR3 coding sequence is TGTGCCAGTGCCGCCGACACGGACTCTGGAAACACCATATATTTT. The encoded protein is CASAADTDSGNTIYF.

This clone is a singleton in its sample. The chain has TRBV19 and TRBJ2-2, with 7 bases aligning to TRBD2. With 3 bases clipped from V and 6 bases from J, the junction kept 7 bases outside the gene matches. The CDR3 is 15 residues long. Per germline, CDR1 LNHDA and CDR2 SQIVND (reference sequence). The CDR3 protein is CASSMGRGSSGELFF. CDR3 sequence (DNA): TGTGCCAGTAGTATGGGGCGGGGGTCCTCCGGGGAGCTGTTTTTT. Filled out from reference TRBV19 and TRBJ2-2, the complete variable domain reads DGGITQSPKYLFRKEGQNVTLSCEQNLNHDAMYWYRQDPGQGLRLIYYSQIVNDFQKGDIAEGYSVSREKKESFPLTVTSAQKNPTAFYLCASSMGRGSSGELFFGEGSRLTVL.

Written as DNA, the CDR3 is TGTGCCAGCAGCTCAAGGGGCGGACCCACGGAGACCCAGTACTTC. It yields the protein CASSSRGGPTETQYF. The rearrangement uses TRBV3-1 (or the pseudogene TRBV3-2) and TRBJ2-5, with a possible D match to TRBD1 (5 bases). CDR1 is LGHDT, CDR2 YNNKEL, per germline (reference sequence). V gave up 5 bases and J gave up 5 bases, with 18 bases separating them. CDR3 length: 15 residues.

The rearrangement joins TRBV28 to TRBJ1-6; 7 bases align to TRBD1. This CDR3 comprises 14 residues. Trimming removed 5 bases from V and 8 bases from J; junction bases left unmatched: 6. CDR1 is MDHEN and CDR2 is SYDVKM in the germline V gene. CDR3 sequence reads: CASSTGDLDSPLHF. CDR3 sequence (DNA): TGTGCCAGCAGTACAGGGGATCTGGATTCACCCCTCCACTTT.

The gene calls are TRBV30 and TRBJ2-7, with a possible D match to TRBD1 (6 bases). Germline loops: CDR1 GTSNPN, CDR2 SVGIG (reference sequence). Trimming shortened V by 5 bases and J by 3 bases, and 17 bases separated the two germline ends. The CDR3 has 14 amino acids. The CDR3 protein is CAWGLDGTIYEQYF. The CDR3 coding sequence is TGTGCCTGGGGTCTAGATGGGACAATCTACGAGCAGTACTTC.

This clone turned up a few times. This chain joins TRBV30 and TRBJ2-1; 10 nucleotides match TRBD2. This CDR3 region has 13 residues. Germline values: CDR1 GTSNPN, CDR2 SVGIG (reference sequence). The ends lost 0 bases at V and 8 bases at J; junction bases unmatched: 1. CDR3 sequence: CAWSVLAGDEQFF. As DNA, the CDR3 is TGTGCCTGGAGTGTCCTAGCGGGGGATGAGCAGTTCTTC.

In DNA form, the CDR3 reads TGTGCCAGCCGACTGTACGCCGAGGTGGGGGGAAAACTGTTTTTT. This sequence encodes CASRLYAEVGGKLFF. This chain joins TRBV27 and TRBJ1-4; D may be TRBD1 (5 bases). This CDR3 comprises 15 residues. V dropped 8 bases and J dropped 10 bases, with 23 bases sitting between them. CDR1 MNHEY and CDR2 SMNVEV come from the germline V gene (reference sequence).

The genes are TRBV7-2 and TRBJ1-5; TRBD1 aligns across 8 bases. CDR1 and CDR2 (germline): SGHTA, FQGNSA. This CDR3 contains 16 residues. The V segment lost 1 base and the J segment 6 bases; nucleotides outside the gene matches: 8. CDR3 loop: CASSLVGTGSSQPQHF. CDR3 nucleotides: TGTGCCAGCAGCTTAGTAGGGACAGGAAGCTCTCAGCCCCAGCATTTT.

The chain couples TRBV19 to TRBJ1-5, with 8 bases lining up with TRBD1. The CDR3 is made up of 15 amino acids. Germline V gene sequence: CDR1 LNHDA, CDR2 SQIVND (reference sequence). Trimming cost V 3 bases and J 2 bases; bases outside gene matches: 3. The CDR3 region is CASSMDRVGNQPQHF. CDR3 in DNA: TGTGCCAGTAGTATGGACAGGGTGGGCAATCAGCCCCAGCATTTT.

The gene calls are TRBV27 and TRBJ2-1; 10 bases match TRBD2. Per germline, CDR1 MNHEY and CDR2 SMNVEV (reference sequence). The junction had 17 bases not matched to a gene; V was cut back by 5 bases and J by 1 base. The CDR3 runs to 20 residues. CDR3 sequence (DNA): TGTGCCAGCAGTCCTCAAGGAGGGCTAGCGGGAGTTAGGTCCTACAATGAGCAGTTCTTC. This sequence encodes CASSPQGGLAGVRSYNEQFF.

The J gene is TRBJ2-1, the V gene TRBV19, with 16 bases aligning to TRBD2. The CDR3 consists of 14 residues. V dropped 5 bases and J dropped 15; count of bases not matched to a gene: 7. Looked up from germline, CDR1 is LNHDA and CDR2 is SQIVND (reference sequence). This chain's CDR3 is CASSPGTSGRAAFF. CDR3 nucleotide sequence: TGTGCCAGTAGTCCCGGGACTAGCGGGAGGGCGGCGTTCTTC. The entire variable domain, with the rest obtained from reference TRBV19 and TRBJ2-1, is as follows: DGGITQSPKYLFRKEGQNVTLSCEQNLNHDAMYWYRQDPGQGLRLIYYSQIVNDFQKGDIAEGYSVSREKKESFPLTVTSAQKNPTAFYLCASSPGTSGRAAFFGPGTRLTVL.

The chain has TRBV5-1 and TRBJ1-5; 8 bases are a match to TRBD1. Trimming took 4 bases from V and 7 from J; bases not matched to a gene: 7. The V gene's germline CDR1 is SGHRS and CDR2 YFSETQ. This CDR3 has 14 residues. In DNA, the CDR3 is TGCGCCAGCAGCCCCGGACAGGGCGGGCAGCCCCAGCATTTT. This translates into CASSPGQGGQPQHF. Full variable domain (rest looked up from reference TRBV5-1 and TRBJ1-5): KAGVTQTPRYLIKTRGQQVTLSCSPISGHRSVSWYQQTPGQGLQFLFEYFSETQRNKGNFPGRFSGRQFSNSRSEMNVSTLELGDSALYLCASSPGQGGQPQHFGDGTRLSIL.

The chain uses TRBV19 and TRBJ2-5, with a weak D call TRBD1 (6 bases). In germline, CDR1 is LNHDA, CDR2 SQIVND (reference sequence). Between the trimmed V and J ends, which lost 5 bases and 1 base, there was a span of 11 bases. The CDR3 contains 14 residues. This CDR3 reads CASSSAGVQETQYF. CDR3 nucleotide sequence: TGTGCCAGTAGTTCGGCAGGGGTCCAAGAGACCCAGTACTTC. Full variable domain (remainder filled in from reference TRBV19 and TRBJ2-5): DGGITQSPKYLFRKEGQNVTLSCEQNLNHDAMYWYRQDPGQGLRLIYYSQIVNDFQKGDIAEGYSVSREKKESFPLTVTSAQKNPTAFYLCASSSAGVQETQYFGPGTRLLVL.